Included here is one TCR beta chain sequence, with context. What it binds is unknown. This entry belongs to a study of beta chain features in type 1 diabetes. General study results and limits: Insertion counts at VDJ junctions were lower in type 1 diabetes patients, who also showed more deletions there.

This CDR3 has 14 residues. Unmatched junction bases numbered 6, after V lost 4 bases and J lost 4 bases. Germline CDR1 reads MDHEN; CDR2 reads SYDVKM. One heparinised blood draw averaging about 116 mL was given by each donor. Naive, central memory, regulatory and stem cell-like memory cells within the CD4+ compartment were sorted using CD45RO/CCR7/CD25/CD127/CD95/CD27. The sequenced template was cDNA made from the entire isolated RNA. The average output of naive, central memory and regulatory T cell samples was 3.6 million or so reads. Clones were read by immunoSEQ multiplex PCR, and TCRdb kept only the in-frame ones, dropping some. Of around 200,000 clones listed, around an eighth are singletons.

V is TRBV28 and J is TRBJ1-1, with 7 bases matching TRBD1. Sequencing was carried out using central memory CD4+ T cells from blood. The clonotype originates from a young woman in good health. The CDR3 nucleotides are TGTGCCAGCAGTTCGGGACAGCCGTTCACTGAAGCTTTCTTT. It yields the protein CASSSGQPFTEAFF.